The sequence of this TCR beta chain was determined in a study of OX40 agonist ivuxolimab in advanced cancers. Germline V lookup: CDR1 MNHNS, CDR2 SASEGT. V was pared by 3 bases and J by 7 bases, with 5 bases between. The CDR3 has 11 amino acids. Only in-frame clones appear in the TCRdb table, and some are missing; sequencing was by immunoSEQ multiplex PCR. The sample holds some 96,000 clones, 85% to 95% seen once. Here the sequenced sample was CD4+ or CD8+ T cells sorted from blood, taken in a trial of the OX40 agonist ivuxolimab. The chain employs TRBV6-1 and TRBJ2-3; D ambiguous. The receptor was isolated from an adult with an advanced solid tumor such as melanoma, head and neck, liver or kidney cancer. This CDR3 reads CASSEMYTQYF. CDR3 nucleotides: TGTGCCAGCAGTGAGATGTATACGCAGTATTTT.